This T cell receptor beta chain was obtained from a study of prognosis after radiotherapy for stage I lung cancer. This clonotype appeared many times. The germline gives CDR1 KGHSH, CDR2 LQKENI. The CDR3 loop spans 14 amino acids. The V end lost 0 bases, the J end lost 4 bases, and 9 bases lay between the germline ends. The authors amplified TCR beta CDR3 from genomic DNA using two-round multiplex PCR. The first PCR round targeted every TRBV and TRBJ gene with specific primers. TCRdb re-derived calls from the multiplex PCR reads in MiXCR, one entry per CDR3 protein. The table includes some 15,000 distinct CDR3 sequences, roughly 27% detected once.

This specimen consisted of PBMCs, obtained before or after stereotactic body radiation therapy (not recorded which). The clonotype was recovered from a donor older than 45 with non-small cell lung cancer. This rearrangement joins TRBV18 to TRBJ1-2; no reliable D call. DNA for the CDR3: TGTGCCAGCTCACCACCGACCGTCGGCTATGGCTACACCTTC. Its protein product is CASSPPTVGYGYTF.